This T cell receptor (beta chain) was captured in a study of cytomegalovirus exposure and HLA in healthy donors. Study-wide context: The approximately 110 validation repertoires used a platform that matched the one used for the approximately 610 first-cohort repertoires, as a later analysis reported. General study points: In vitro data verified a few CMV-associated chains as specific for CMV antigens. The study put around 180 TCR beta chains on its list as cytomegalovirus-associated.

As to this clone: Its antigen is not identified. Relative to the germline gene, one junction end is altered; a read error may explain this.

Germline CDR1 and CDR2: MDHEN and SYDVKM. This CDR3 comprises 14 residues. The donors were members of the validation cohort comprising approximately 110 subjects, separate from the roughly 670-subject first cohort. Clones were sequenced by immunoSEQ multiplex PCR, and TCRdb holds only the in-frame ones, with some missing. Of 100,000 to 150,000 clones listed, over 90% are singletons. Sample: PBMCs. The receptor comes from a woman in her late teens or twenties in good health and CMV-seronegative. The V gene is TRBV28, the J gene TRBJ2-3; 8 nucleotides align to TRBD2. DNA of the CDR3: TGTGCCAGCAGTTCTTGGACTAGCACCGATACGCAGTATTTT. The encoded protein is CASSSWTSTDTQYF.